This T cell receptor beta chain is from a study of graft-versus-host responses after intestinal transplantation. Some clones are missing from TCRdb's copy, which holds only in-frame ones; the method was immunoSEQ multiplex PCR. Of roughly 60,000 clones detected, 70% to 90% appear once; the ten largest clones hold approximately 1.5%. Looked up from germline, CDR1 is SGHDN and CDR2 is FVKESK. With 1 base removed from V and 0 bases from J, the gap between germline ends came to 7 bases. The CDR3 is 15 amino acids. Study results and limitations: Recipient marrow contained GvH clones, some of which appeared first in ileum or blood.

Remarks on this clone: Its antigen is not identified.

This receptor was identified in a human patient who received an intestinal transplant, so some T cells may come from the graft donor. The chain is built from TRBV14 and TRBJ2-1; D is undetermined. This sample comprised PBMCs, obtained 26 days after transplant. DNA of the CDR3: TGTGCCAGCAGCCAAGCCCCGGGCTCCTACAATGAGCAGTTCTTC. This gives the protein CASSQAPGSYNEQFF.